A selection of T cell receptor beta chains follows, all from one sample in a study of CD8 T cells in ankylosing spondylitis. Each CDR3 protein is one row after TCRdb ran MiXCR on the 5' RACE reads. The sample includes about 390,000 distinct CDR3 sequences, about a fifth seen only once; the top ten take approximately 16%. Sequences were obtained from blood, either unsorted or a sorted T cell fraction (not recorded which). These receptors all stem from a male donor with ankylosing spondylitis. Each CDR3 is given with its conserved first and last residue. Fields, in order: V gene, CDR3 protein.

TRBV2 CASSVTGGGRGYTF
TRBV5-1 CASKPGGGNQPQHF
TRBV6-1 CASIRGGTLETQYF
TRBV7-9 CASSWDYEQYF
TRBV9 CASSVGRGTSNEQFF
TRBV20-1 CSASPRQFYGYTF
TRBV15 CATSSLAGRNEQFF
TRBV5-1 CASSLGILSYWEETQYF
TRBV11-2 CASSLIRGYTF
TRBV7-9 CASRPDRVNTEAFF
TRBV18 CASSPQGGFHEQFF
TRBV6-2/TRBV6-3 CASSYSIREAFF
TRBV11-1 CASSRGQGAQIGELFF
TRBV23-1 CASSHRDVPHGYTF
TRBV7-2 CASSPHQSNQPQHF
TRBV3-1 CASSQLSSLHEQFF
TRBV12-3/TRBV12-4 CASSFMVAPNTGELFF
TRBV30 CAWSNPLAGGRNTQYF
TRBV5-1 CASSSWTSGYNEQFF
TRBV20-1 CSASWGYSNQPQHF
TRBV7-3 CASSLNPGTVYEQYF
TRBV5-6 CASSLVQGTPEQYF
TRBV6-1 CASRLNTGTVPEAFF
TRBV24-1 CATSDLGRQPQHF
TRBV4-3 CASSQKSGHDEQFF
TRBV19 CASSMTPATLSYNEQFF
TRBV18 CASSPALNTGELFF
TRBV20-1 CSARDSRGIQETQYF
TRBV6-1 CASRRGLSQPQHF
TRBV9 CASSKMGEVGTEAFF
TRBV4-1 CASSQEGQGRRGYTF
TRBV12-3/TRBV12-4 CASTWGTGTAQYF
TRBV24-1 CATSDPARGHYGYTF
TRBV7-8 CASSLVGAVGNQPQHF
TRBV18 CASSEGYRGTEAFF
TRBV4-2 CASSQDISGRPLYEQYF
TRBV29-1 CSASRQGAETQYF